These T cell receptor beta chains were read from a single sample in a study of blood T cell repertoires in COVID-19. The data were produced by immunoSEQ multiplex PCR, yet TCRdb's version contains in-frame clones alone and is incomplete. The sample lists fewer than 450,000 clones, 90% occurring once. The source material was PBMCs or T cells enriched from blood (not recorded which). The receptors were gathered from a man aged 18 to 29 who had recovered from COVID-19. The CDR3 runs from the conserved cysteine through the conserved F or W. The D gene is left open where the match is weak. Expanded clones get a size class; other rows say once, few or many, or leave the size out.

>.|.|TRBJ2-7|TRBV5-6
CASSLASYEQYF
TGTGCCAGCAGCTTGGCCAGCTACGAGCAGTACTTC
>.|.|TRBJ1-1|TRBV6-1
CASSEADTMNTEAFF
TGTGCCAGCAGTGAAGCGGACACAATGAACACTGAAGCTTTCTTT
>.|.|TRBJ1-5|TRBV7-9
CASSLVGDQPQHF
TGTGCCAGCAGCTTAGTAGGGGATCAGCCCCAGCATTTT
>.|TRBD1|TRBJ1-6|TRBV3-1/TRBV3-2
CASSQEGKGARWNSPLHF
TGTGCCAGCAGCCAAGAAGGAAAGGGGGCGCGGTGGAATTCACCCCTCCACTTT
>once|TRBD1|TRBJ1-1|TRBV6-5
CASKPGQGGTEAFF
TGTGCCAGCAAGCCGGGACAGGGAGGGACTGAAGCTTTCTTT
>.|.|TRBJ2-7|TRBV2
CAGSSGYEQYF
TGTGCCGGAAGTTCGGGCTACGAGCAGTACTTC
>few|TRBD2|TRBJ2-3|TRBV7-9
CASSPLGTSGNTQYF
TGTGCCAGCAGCCCACTGGGGACTAGCGGGAATACGCAGTATTTT
>.|TRBD1|TRBJ1-1|TRBV19
CASALPGTGNTEAFF
TGTGCCAGTGCCCTCCCCGGGACAGGGAACACTGAAGCTTTCTTT
>.|.|TRBJ1-2|TRBV28
CASSNRRTGISSGYTF
TGTGCCAGCAGCAACCGACGCACAGGGATTTCAAGTGGCTACACCTTC
>.|.|TRBJ1-6|TRBV5-4
CASSQFPNSPLHF
TGTGCCAGCAGCCAATTCCCTAATTCACCCCTCCACTTT
>.|.|TRBJ1-6|TRBV28
CASILQGHYNSPLHF
TGTGCCAGCATCCTCCAGGGACATTATAATTCACCCCTCCACTTT
>.|.|TRBJ1-6|TRBV18
CASSTARDNSPLHF
TGTGCCAGCTCAACCGCCAGGGATAATTCACCCCTCCACTTT
>.|TRBD2|TRBJ2-3|TRBV6-1
CASSDRGLAGEIGDTQYF
TGTGCCAGCAGTGATCGGGGACTAGCGGGAGAAATAGGAGATACGCAGTATTTT
>.|TRBD1|TRBJ1-1|TRBV5-8
CASSLGDRRNTEAFF
TGTGCCAGCAGCTTGGGGGACAGGCGGAACACTGAAGCTTTCTTT
>.|TRBD1|TRBJ2-7|TRBV18
CASSSTRAGPGQGLYEQYF
TGTGCCAGCTCCTCGACGAGAGCAGGCCCGGGACAGGGTCTCTACGAGCAGTACTTC
>.|.|TRBJ2-2|TRBV29-1
CSVGRTNTGELFF
TGCAGCGTTGGGCGGACGAACACCGGGGAGCTGTTTTTT
>.|TRBD2|TRBJ2-5|TRBV28
CASSGGLTGTSGSVQETQYF
TGTGCCAGCAGTGGGGGCCTAACAGGGACTAGCGGGAGTGTCCAAGAGACCCAGTACTTC
>.|TRBD1|TRBJ2-1|TRBV12-5
CASGLGRGNEQFF
TGTGCTAGTGGCCTTGGCAGGGGGAATGAGCAGTTCTTC
>.|TRBD2|TRBJ2-7|TRBV5-1
CASSEESGRNFLEQYF
TGCGCCAGCAGCGAGGAAAGCGGGAGGAACTTCCTCGAGCAGTACTTC
>.|.|TRBJ1-1|TRBV2
CASSEGRSDITEAFF
TGTGCCAGCAGTGAAGGCAGGTCGGATATCACTGAAGCTTTCTTT
>.|TRBD1|TRBJ1-5|TRBV6-5
CASNLDRVNQPQHF
TGTGCCAGCAACCTCGACAGGGTCAATCAGCCCCAGCATTTT
>once|TRBD1|TRBJ2-5|TRBV7-6
CASSLGFRGRGGETQYF
TGTGCCAGCAGCTTAGGATTCAGGGGGCGGGGAGGAGAGACCCAGTACTTC